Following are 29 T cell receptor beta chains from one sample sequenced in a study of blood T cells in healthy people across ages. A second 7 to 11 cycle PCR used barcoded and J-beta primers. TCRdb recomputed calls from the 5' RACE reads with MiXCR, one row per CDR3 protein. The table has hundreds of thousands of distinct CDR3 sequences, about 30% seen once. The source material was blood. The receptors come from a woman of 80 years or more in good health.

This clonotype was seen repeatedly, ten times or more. Here the CDR3 DNA reads TGTGCCACCAGTGGTCGTCGGGGCCAAGAGACCCAGTACTTC. It codes for CATSGRRGQETQYF. This chain uses TRBV24-1 with TRBJ2-5; D is possibly TRBD2 (5 bases). Trimming took off 5 bases at V and 1 base at J, with 10 bases between the two ends. This CDR3 is 14 amino acids long. Germline-derived CDR1 and CDR2 are KGHDR and SFDVKD.

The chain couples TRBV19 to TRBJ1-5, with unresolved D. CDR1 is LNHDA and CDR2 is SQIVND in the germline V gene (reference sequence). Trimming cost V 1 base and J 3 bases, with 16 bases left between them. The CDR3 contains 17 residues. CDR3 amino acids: CASSIGLRGIDNQPQHF. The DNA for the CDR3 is TGTGCCAGTAGTATAGGGTTGCGGGGAATCGACAATCAGCCCCAGCATTTT. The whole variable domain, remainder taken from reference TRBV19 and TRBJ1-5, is DGGITQSPKYLFRKEGQNVTLSCEQNLNHDAMYWYRQDPGQGLRLIYYSQIVNDFQKGDIAEGYSVSREKKESFPLTVTSAQKNPTAFYLCASSIGLRGIDNQPQHFGDGTRLSIL.

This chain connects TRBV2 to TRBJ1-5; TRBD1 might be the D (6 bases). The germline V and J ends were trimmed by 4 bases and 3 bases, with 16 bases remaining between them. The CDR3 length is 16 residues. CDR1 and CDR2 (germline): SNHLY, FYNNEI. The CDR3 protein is CASSARTGQFNQPQHF. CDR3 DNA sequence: TGTGCCAGCAGTGCGAGAACAGGACAGTTCAATCAGCCCCAGCATTTT.

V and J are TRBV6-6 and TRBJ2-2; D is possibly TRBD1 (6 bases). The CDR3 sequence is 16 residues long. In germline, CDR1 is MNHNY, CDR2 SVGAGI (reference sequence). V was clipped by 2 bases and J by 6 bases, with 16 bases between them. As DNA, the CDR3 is TGTGCCAGCAGTTACCCGAAGGCACAGGGAGCCGGGGAGCTGTTTTTT. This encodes CASSYPKAQGAGELFF.

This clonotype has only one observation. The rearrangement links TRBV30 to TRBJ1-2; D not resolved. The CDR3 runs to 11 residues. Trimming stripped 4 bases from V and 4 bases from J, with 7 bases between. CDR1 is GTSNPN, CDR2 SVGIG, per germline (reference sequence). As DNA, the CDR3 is TGTGCCTGGATTGCCGTCTATGGCTACACCTTC. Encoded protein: CAWIAVYGYTF. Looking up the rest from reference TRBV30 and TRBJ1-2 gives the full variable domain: SQTIHQWPATLVQPVGSPLSLECTVEGTSNPNLYWYRQAAGRGLQLLFYSVGIGQISSEVPQNLSASRPQDRQFILSSKKLLLSDSGFYLCAWIAVYGYTFGSGTRLTVV.

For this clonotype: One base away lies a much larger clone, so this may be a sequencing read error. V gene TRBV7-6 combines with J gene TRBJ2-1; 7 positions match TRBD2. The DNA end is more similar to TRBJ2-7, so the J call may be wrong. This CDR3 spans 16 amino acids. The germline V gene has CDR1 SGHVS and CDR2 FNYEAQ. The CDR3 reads CASSQTGGSSYNEQYF. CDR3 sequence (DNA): TGTGCCAGCAGTCAAACCGGGGGGAGCTCCTACAATGAGCAGTACTTC.

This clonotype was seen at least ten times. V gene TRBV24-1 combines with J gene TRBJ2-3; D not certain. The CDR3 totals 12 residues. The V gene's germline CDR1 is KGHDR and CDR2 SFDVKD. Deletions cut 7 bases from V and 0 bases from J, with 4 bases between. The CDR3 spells CATSRSTDTQYF. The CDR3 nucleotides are TGTGCCACCAGCAGGAGCACAGATACGCAGTATTTT.

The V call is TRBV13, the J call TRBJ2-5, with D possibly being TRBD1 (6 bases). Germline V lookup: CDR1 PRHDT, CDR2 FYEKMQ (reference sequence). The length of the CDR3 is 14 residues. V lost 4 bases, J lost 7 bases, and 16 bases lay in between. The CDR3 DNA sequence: TGTGCCAGCAGCTCCACCAGGGGCTCGTGGACCCAGTACTTC. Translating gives CASSSTRGSWTQYF.

The CDR3 here is CASTDDRYRTDVQYF. DNA of the CDR3: TGTGCCAGCACCGACGACCGATATCGCACAGATGTGCAATATTTT. J is TRBJ2-3 and V is TRBV12-3 or TRBV12-4, with D uncertain. The V gene lost 7 bases and the J gene lost 15 bases, with 29 bases spanning the gap. The CDR3 is 15 residues long.

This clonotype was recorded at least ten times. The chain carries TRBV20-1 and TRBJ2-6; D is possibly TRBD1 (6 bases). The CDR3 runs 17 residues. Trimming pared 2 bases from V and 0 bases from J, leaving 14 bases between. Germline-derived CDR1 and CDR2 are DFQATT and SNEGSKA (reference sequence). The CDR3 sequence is CSARRGRGLSGANVLTF. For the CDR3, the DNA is TGCAGTGCTAGACGGGGCAGGGGTCTCTCTGGGGCCAACGTCCTGACTTTC.

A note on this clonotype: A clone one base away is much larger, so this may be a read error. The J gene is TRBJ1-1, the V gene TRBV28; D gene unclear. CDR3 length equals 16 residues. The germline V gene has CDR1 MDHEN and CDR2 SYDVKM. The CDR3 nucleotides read TGTGCCAGCACTTTAGCGGACCTCATCATGAACACTGAAGCTTTCTTT. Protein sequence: CASTLADLIMNTEAFF.

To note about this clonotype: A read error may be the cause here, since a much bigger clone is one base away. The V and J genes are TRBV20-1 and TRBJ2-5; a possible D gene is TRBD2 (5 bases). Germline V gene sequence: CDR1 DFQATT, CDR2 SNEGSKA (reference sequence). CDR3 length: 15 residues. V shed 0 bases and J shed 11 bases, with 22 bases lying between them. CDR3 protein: CSARDQTIYTGEQYF. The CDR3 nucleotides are TGCAGTGCTAGAGATCAGACTATCTATACCGGTGAGCAGTACTTC.

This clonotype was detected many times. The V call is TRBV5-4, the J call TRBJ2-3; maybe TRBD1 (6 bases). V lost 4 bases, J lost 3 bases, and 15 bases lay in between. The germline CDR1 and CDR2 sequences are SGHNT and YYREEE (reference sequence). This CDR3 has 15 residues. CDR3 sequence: CASSTDSRRTDTQYF. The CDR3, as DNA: TGTGCCAGCAGCACGGACAGCCGGCGGACAGATACGCAGTATTTT. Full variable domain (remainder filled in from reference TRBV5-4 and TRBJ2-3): ETGVTQSPTHLIKTRGQQVTLRCSSQSGHNTVSWYQQALGQGPQFIFQYYREEENGRGNFPPRFSGLQFPNYSSELNVNALELDDSALYLCASSTDSRRTDTQYFGPGTRLTVL.

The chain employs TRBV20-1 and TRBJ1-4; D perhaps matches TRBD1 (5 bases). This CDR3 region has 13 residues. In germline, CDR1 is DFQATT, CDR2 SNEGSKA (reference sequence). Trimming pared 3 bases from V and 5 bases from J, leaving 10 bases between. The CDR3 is CSASLQGNEKLFF. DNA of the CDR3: TGCAGTGCTAGCCTCCAGGGCAATGAAAAACTGTTTTTT.

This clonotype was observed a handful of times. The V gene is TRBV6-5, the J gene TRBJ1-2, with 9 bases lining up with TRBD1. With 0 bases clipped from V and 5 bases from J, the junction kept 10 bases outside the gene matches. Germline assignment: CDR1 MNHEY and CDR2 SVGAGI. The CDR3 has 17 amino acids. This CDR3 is CASSYSIGSGQGYGYTF. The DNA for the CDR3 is TGTGCCAGCAGTTACTCGATTGGCTCGGGACAGGGTTATGGCTACACCTTC.

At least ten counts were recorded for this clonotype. The CDR3 DNA is TGTGCCAGCAGCCCGCCGACAGGGCCTCTCCTTAGCCCCTATGGCTACACCTTC. Its translation is CASSPPTGPLLSPYGYTF. The chain links TRBV7-8 to TRBJ1-2; 7 bases agree with TRBD1. Germline values: CDR1 SGHVS, CDR2 FQNEAQ. The CDR3 extends over 18 amino acids. V gave up 5 bases and J gave up 4 bases; unmatched junction bases: 19.

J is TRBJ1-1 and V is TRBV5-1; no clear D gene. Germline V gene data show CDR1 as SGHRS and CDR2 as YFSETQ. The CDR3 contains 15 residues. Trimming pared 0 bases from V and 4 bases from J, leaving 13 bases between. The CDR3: CASSLDDGGGTEAFF. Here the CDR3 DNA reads TGCGCCAGCAGCTTGGATGACGGTGGAGGCACTGAAGCTTTCTTT. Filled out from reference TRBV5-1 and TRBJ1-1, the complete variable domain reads KAGVTQTPRYLIKTRGQQVTLSCSPISGHRSVSWYQQTPGQGLQFLFEYFSETQRNKGNFPGRFSGRQFSNSRSEMNVSTLELGDSALYLCASSLDDGGGTEAFFGQGTRLTVV.

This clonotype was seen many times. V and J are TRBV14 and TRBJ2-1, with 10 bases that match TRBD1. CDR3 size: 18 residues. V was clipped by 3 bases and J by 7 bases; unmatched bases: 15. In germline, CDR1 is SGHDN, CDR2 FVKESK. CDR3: CASSHLPGTGARSNEQFF. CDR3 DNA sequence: TGTGCCAGCAGCCACCTTCCCGGGACAGGGGCGCGTTCGAATGAGCAGTTCTTC. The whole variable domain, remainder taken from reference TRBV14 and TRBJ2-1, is EAGVTQFPSHSVIEKGQTVTLRCDPISGHDNLYWYRRVMGKEIKFLLHFVKESKQDESGMPNNRFLAERTGGTYSTLKVQPAELEDSGVYFCASSHLPGTGARSNEQFFGPGTRLTVL.

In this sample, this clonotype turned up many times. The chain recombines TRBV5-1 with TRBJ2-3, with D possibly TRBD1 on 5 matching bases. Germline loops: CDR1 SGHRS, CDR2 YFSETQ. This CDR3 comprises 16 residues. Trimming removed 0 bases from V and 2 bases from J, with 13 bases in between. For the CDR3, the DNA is TGCGCCAGCAGCTTGGACGGCAGGGTTAACACAGATACGCAGTATTTT. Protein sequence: CASSLDGRVNTDTQYF.

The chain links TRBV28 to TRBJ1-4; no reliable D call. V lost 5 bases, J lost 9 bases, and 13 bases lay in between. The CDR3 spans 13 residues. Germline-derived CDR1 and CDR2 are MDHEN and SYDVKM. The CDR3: CASSKGPNKKLFF. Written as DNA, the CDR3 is TGTGCCAGCAGTAAGGGTCCTAACAAAAAACTGTTTTTT.

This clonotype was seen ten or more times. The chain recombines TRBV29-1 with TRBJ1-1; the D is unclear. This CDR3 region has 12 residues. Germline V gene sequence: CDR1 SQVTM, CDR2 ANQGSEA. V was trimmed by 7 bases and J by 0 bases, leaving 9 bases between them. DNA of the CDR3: TGCAGCGCCCGTGTACTGAACACTGAAGCTTTCTTT. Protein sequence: CSARVLNTEAFF.

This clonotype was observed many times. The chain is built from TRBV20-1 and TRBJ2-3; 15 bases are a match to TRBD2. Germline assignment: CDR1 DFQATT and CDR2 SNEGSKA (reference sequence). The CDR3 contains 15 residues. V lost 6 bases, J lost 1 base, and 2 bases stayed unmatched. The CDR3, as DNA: TGCAGTGCAGGACTAGCGGGGGGGCGCACAGATACGCAGTATTTT. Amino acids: CSAGLAGGRTDTQYF.

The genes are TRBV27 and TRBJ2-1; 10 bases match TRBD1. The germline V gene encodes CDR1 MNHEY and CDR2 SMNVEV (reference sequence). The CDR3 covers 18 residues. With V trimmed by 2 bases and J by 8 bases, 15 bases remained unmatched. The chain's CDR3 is CASSLAPSGQGFGYEQFF. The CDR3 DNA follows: TGTGCCAGCAGTTTAGCCCCCTCGGGACAGGGGTTTGGTTATGAGCAGTTCTTC.

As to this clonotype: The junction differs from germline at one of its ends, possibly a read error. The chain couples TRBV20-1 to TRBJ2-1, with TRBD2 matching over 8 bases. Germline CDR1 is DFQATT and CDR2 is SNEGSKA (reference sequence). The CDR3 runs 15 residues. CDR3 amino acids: CSARPAGTRRETQLF. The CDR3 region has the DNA TGCAGTGCCAGACCAGCCGGGACTAGACGGGAGACCCAGCTCTTC.

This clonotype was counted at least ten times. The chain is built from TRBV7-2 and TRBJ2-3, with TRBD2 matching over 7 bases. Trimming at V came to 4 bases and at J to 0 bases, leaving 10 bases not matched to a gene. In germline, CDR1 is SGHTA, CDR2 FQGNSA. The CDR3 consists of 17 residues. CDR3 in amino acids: CASSSSGGGSSTDTQYF. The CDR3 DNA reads TGTGCCAGCAGCTCTTCTGGGGGGGGATCGAGCACAGATACGCAGTATTTT.

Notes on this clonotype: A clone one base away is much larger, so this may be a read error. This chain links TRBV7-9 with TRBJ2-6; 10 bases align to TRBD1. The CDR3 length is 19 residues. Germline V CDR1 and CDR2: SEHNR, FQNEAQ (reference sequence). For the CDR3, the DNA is TGTGCCAGCAGCTTAAGGCGGGGACAGGGGATCTCTGGGGCCAACGTCCTGGCTTTC. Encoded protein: CASSLRRGQGISGANVLAF.

The CDR3 DNA follows: TGCAGTGCTATGACAGGATCTTCACCCCTCCACTTT. This sequence encodes CSAMTGSSPLHF. This chain connects TRBV20-1 to TRBJ1-6, with a tentative D call TRBD1 (6 bases). V was trimmed by 4 bases and J by 9 bases, leaving 10 bases between them. This CDR3 region has 12 residues. CDR1 and CDR2 (germline): DFQATT, SNEGSKA (reference sequence).

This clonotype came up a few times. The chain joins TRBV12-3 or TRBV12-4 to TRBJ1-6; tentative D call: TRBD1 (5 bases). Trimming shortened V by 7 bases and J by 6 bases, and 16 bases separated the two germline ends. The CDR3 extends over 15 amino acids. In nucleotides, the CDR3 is TGTGCCAGCACAATCTGGGGCTCCACTAATTCACCCCTCCACTTT. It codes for CASTIWGSTNSPLHF.

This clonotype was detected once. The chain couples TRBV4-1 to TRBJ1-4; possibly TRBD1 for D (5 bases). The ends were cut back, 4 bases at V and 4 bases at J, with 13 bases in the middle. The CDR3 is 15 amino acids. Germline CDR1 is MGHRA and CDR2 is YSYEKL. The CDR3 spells CASSLPTGDNEKLFF. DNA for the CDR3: TGCGCCAGCAGCCTACCAACGGGGGATAATGAAAAACTGTTTTTT.